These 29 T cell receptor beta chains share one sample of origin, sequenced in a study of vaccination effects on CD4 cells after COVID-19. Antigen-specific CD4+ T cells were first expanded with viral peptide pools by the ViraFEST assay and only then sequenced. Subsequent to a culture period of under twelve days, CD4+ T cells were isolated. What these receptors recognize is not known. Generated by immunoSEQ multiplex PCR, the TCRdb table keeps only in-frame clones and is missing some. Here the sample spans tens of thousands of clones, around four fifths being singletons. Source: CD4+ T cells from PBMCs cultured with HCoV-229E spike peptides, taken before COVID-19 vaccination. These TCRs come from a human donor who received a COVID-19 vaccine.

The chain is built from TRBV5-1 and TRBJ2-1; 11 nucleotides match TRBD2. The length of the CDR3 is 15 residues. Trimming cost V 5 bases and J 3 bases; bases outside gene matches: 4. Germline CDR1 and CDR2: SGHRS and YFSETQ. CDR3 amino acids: CASSRTSGHYNEQFF. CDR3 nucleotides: TGCGCCAGCAGTCGGACTAGCGGGCACTACAATGAGCAGTTCTTC.

The CDR3 DNA follows: TGTGCCAGCAGTTTGCTCCCGGGACAGGGGGGGGTTCGAGAGCAGTACGTC. Protein sequence: CASSLLPGQGGVREQYV. The V gene is TRBV27, the J gene TRBJ2-7; TRBD1 matches at 11 bases. Germline trimming cut 3 bases from V and 7 bases from J; bases unmatched to any gene: 14. Looked up from germline, CDR1 is MNHEY and CDR2 is SMNVEV (reference sequence). The CDR3 extends over 17 amino acids.

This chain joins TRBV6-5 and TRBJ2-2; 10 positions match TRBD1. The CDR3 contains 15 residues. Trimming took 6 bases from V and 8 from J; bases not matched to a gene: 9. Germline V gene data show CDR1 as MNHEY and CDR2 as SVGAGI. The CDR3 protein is CASSGQGGISGELFF. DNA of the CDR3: TGTGCCAGCAGCGGACAGGGGGGAATTTCTGGGGAGCTGTTTTTT.

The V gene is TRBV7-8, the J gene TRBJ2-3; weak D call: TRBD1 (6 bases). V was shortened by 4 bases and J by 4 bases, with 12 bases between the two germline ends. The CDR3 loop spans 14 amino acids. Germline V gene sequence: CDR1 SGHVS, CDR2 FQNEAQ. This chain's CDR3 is CASSSDSAADTQYF. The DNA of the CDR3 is TGTGCCAGCAGCTCGGACAGCGCAGCAGATACGCAGTATTTT.

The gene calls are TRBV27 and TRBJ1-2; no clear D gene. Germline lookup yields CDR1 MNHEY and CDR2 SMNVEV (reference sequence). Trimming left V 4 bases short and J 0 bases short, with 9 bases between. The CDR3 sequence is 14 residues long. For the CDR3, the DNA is TGTGCCAGCAGTTCACAGCGGGCTAACTATGGCTACACCTTC. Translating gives CASSSQRANYGYTF.

Here the CDR3 DNA reads TGTGCCACCAGTGCCACCGAGGGGACCCAGTACTTC. It encodes CATSATEGTQYF. The rearrangement joins TRBV24-1 to TRBJ2-5; D is possibly TRBD2 (5 bases). Germline V gene lookup returns CDR1 KGHDR and CDR2 SFDVKD. The CDR3 runs 12 residues. Trimming left V 5 bases short and J 7 bases short, with 10 bases between.

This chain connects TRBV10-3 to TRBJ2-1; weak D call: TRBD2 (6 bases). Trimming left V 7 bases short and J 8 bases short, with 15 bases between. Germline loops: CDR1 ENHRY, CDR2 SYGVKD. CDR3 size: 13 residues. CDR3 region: CAIKGHGGDEQFF. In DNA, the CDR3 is TGTGCCATCAAAGGGCATGGAGGGGATGAGCAGTTCTTC.

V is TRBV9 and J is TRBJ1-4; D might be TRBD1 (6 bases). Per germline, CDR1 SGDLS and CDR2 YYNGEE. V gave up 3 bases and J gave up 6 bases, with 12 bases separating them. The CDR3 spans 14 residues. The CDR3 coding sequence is TGTGCCAGCAGCGACGCCCGGACAGATGAAAAACTGTTTTTT. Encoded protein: CASSDARTDEKLFF.

Here the CDR3 reads CASRGTVNEKLFF. DNA for the CDR3: TGTGCCAGCCGGGGAACGGTAAATGAAAAACTGTTTTTT. This rearrangement joins TRBV6-5 to TRBJ1-4; D is undetermined. The CDR3 sequence is 13 residues long. Germline V CDR1 and CDR2: MNHEY, SVGAGI. The V end was cut by 8 bases, the J end by 5 bases, with 12 bases between.

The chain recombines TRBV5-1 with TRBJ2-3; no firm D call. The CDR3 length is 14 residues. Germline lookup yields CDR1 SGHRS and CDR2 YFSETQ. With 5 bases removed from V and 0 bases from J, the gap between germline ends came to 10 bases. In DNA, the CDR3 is TGCGCCAGCAGGGCGGCTATTAGCACAGATACGCAGTATTTT. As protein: CASRAAISTDTQYF.

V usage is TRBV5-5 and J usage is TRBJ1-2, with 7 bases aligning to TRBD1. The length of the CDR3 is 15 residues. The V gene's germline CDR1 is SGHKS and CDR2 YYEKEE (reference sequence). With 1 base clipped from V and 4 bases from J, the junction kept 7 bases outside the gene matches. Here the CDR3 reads CASSLMGTASYGYTF. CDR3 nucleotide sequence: TGTGCCAGCAGCTTGATGGGGACAGCAAGCTATGGCTACACCTTC.

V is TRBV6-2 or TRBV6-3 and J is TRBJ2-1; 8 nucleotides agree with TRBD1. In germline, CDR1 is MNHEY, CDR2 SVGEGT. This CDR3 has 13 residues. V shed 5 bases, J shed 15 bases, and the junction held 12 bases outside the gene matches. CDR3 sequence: CASSGPGGASRFF. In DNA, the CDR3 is TGTGCCAGCAGTGGCCCAGGGGGCGCATCTCGGTTCTTC.

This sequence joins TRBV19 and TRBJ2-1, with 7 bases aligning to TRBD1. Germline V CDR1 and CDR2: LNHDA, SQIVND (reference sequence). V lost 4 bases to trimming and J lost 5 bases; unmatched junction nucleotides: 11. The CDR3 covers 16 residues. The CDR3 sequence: CASSRHIGQENNEQFF. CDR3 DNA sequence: TGTGCCAGTAGTAGACATATCGGACAGGAAAACAATGAGCAGTTCTTC.

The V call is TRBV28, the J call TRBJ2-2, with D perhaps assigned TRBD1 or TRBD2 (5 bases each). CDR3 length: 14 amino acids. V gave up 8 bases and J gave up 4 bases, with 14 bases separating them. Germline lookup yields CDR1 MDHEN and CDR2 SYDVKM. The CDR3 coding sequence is TGTGCCAGCGGAGGCGAAAGGGGCACCGGGGAGCTGTTTTTT. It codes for CASGGERGTGELFF.

CDR3 DNA: TGTGCCAGCAGTTCCTCCTCTGGGTCCTACGAGCAGTACGTC. Translating gives CASSSSSGSYEQYV. This chain joins TRBV6-2 or TRBV6-3 and TRBJ2-7; D uncertain. CDR1 is MNHEY and CDR2 is SVGEGT in the germline V gene. Trimming removed 4 bases from V and 1 base from J, with 11 bases in between. This CDR3 is 14 amino acids long.

The CDR3 spells CASSDAGTFYNEQFF. CDR3 DNA: TGTGCCAGCAGTGACGCAGGGACCTTCTACAATGAGCAGTTCTTC. The J gene is TRBJ2-1, the V gene TRBV6-4, with D perhaps matching TRBD1 or TRBD2 (5 bases each). Between the trimmed V and J ends, which lost 2 bases and 3 bases, there was a span of 11 bases. The length of the CDR3 is 15 residues. The germline V gene has CDR1 MRHNA and CDR2 SNTAGT.

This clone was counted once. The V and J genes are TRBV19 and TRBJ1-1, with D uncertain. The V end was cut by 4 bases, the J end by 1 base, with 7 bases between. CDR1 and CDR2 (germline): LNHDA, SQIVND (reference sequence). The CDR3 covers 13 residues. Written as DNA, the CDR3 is TGTGCCAGTAGTACGAGGAGGAACACTGAAGCTTTCTTT. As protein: CASSTRRNTEAFF.

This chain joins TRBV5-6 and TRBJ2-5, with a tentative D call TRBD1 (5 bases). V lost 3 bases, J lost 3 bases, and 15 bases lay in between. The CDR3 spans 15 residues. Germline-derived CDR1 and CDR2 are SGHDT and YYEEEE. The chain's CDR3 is CASSWGPGLEETQYF. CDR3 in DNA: TGTGCCAGCAGCTGGGGCCCAGGGTTGGAAGAGACCCAGTACTTC.

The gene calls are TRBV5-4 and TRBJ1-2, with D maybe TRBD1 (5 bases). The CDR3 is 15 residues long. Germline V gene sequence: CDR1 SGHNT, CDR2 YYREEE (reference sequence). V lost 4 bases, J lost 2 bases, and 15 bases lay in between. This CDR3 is CASSVGVDSNYGYTF. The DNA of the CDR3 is TGTGCCAGCAGCGTGGGGGTCGACAGCAACTATGGCTACACCTTC.

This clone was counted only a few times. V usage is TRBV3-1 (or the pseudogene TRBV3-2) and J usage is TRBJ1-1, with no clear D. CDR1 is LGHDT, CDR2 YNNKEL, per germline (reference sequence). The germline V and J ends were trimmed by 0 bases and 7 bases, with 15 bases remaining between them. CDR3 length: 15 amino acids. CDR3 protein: CASSQDFAKTVEAFF. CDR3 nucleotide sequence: TGTGCCAGCAGCCAAGATTTTGCCAAAACAGTTGAAGCTTTCTTT.

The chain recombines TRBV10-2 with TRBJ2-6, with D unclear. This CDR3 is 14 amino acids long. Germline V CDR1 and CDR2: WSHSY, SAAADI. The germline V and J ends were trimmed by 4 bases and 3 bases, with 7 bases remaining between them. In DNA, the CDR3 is TGCGCCAGCAGTGGGTTAGTTGGGGCCAACGTCCTGACTTTC. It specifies CASSGLVGANVLTF.

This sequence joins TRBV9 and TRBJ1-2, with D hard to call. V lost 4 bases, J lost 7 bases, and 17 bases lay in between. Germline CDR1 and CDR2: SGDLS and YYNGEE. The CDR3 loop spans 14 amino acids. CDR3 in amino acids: CASSPSAYNPGYTF. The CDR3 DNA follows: TGTGCCAGCAGCCCCTCGGCCTATAACCCTGGCTACACCTTC.

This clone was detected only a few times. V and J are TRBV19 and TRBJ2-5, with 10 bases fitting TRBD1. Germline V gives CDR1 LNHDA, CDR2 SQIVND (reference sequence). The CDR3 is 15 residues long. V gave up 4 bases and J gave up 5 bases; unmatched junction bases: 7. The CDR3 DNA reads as TGTGCCAGTAGTACGGGACAGGGGCTATGGGAGACCCAGTACTTC. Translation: CASSTGQGLWETQYF.

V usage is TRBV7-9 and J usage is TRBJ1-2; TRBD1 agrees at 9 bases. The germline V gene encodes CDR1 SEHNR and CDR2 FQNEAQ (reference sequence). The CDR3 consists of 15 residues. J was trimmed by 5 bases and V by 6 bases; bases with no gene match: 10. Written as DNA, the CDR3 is TGTGCCAGCAGTTTACAGGGGGCTCCACCTTATGGCTACACCTTC. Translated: CASSLQGAPPYGYTF.

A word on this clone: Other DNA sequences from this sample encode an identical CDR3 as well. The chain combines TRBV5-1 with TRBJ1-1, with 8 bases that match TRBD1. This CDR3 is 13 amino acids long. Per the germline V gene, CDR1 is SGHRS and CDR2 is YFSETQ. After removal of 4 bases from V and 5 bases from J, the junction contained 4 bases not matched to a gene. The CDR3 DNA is TGCGCCAGCAGCACCACAGGGGGGACTGAAGCTTTCTTT. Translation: CASSTTGGTEAFF.

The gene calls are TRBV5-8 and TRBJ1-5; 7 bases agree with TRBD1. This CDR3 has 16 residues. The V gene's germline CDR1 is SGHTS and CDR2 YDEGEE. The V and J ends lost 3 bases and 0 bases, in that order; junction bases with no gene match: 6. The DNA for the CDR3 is TGTGCCAGCAGCTGGAGGGGACAGTATAGCAATCAGCCCCAGCATTTT. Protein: CASSWRGQYSNQPQHF. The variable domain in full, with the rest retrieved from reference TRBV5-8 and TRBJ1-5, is EAGVTQSPTHLIKTRGQQATLRCSPISGHTSVYWYQQALGLGLQFLLWYDEGEERNRGNFPPRFSGRQFPNYSSELNVNALELEDSALYLCASSWRGQYSNQPQHFGDGTRLSIL.

DNA for the CDR3: TGTGCCAGCAGGACAGGGTTTCGCCAGCCCCAGCATTTT. Translated: CASRTGFRQPQHF. The chain links TRBV6-5 to TRBJ1-5, with 7 nucleotides matching TRBD1. The CDR3 spans 13 residues. Trimming cost V 6 bases and J 7 bases; bases outside gene matches: 6. CDR1 is MNHEY, CDR2 SVGAGI, per germline.

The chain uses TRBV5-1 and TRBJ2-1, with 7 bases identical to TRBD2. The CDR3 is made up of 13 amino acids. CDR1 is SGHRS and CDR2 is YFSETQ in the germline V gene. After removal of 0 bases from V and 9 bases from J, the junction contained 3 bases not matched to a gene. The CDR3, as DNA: TGCGCCAGCAGCTTGGTGGGGGGGAGTGAGCAGTTCTTC. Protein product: CASSLVGGSEQFF.

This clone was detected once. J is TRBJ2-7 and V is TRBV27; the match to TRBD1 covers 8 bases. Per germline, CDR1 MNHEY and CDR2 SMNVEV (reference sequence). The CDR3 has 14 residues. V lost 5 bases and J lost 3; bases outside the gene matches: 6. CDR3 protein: CASSPRTGSYEQYV. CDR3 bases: TGTGCCAGCAGTCCCCGGACAGGGAGCTACGAGCAGTACGTC.